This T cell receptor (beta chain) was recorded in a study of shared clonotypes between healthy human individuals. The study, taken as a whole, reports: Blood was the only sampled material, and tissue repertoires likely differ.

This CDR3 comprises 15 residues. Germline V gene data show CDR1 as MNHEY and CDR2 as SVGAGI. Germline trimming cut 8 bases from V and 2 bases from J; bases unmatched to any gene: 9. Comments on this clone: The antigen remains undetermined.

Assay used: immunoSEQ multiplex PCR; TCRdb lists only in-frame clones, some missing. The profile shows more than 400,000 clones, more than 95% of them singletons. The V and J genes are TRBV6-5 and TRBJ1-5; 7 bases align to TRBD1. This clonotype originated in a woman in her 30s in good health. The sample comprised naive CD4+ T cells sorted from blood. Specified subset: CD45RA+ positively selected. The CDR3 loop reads CASAPQGKGNQPQHF. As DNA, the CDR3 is TGTGCCAGCGCCCCACAGGGGAAGGGCAATCAGCCCCAGCATTTT.